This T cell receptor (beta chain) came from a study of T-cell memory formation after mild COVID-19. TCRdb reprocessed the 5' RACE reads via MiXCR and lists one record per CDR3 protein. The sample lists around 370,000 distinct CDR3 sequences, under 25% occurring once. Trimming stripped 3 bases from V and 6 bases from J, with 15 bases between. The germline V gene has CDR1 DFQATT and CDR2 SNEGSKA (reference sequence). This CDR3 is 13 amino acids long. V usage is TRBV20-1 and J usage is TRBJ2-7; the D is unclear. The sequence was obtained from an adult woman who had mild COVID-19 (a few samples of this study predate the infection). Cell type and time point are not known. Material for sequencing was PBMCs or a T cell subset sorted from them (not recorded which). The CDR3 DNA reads TGCAGTGCTAGGGACGGGCTACCCAGCGAGCAGTACTTC. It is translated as CSARDGLPSEQYF.